This TCR beta chain emerged from a study of Ad26.COV2.S vaccination and SARS-CoV-2 variants (dated by TCRdb to the early 2020s). Regarding the study in general: Donors in the vaccine arm were drawn from COV1001, a phase I-IIa trial of Ad26.COV2.S in healthy adults that was multicentre, randomized, double-blind and placebo-controlled. Ad26.COV2.S was administered intramuscularly at a dose of 5x10^10 or 1x10^11 viral particles, either as one shot or as two shots given 56 days apart. The specificity and breadth of SARS-CoV-2-reactive T cell receptors after Ad26.COV2.S vaccination were assessed by TCRbeta repertoire sequencing. A total of 32 samples were included in the TCR-sequenced set, comprising around 19 Ad26.COV2.S vaccine recipients, 5 placebo recipients and 8 SARS-CoV-2 convalescent individuals. Trial participants were randomized into five groups of five: low-dose or high-dose Ad26.COV2.S given once or twice, or placebo on both occasions. Blinding of investigators to trial group allocation was maintained during experiments and outcome assessment.

TCRbeta CDR3 regions were sequenced with the immunoSEQ Assay. After extraction, genomic DNA underwent amplification by bias-controlled multiplex PCR, followed by high-throughput sequencing. Processing in the source paper ran as follows. To quantify the absolute abundance of every unique TCRbeta CDR3 region, sequences were collapsed and filtered. T cell fraction was estimated by normalizing TCRbeta template counts to usable DNA, with usable DNA measured through amplification of reference genes found in all nucleated cells. Repertoire TCRs were annotated as SARS-CoV-2-specific when V gene, CDR3 amino acid sequence and J gene were exactly matched to a known reactive TCR set. The reference SARS-CoV-2 TCR set was derived from MIRA and filtered for enrichment in COVID-19-positive ImmuneCODE repertoires, a step that removed public or cross-reactive TCRs. Using the MIRA antigens, annotated TCRs were further analysed by specific ORF or by position within an ORF. Depth was the summed frequency of annotated unique rearrangements, while breadth was defined as annotated unique rearrangements over total unique productive rearrangements. TCR breadth was compared between groups using two-sided Wilcoxon rank-sum tests. TCRdb limited this immuneACCESS table to in-frame rearrangements with V and J called. A share of clones is missing; checked studies link under half to unresolved V genes, and the rest is unexplained. V and J calls and clone size are given by that table; D and trimming were obtained from the DNA. Within this sample are hundreds of thousands of clones, with about 88% of them counted one time only. The leading ten clones occupy approximately 12% of the sample.

The treatment or condition label, read with the paper, signifies: roughly 18 received Ad26.COV2.S at low or high dose, single or two shots; about 5 received placebo; per-sample allocation not given. Repertoires of vaccine and placebo recipients were sequenced from samples taken on day 63 after the first injection. In Cohort 1b, 25 to 30 adults aged 18-55 years were enrolled at a single site in Boston, USA, between 29 July and 7 August 2020. Ad26.COV2.S was a replication-incompetent adenovirus type 26 vector expressing a prefusion-stabilized SARS-CoV-2 spike protein from the original Wuhan strain. Broad study findings and their caveats: Vaccine and placebo recipients had comparable non-spike TCR breadth, which fits with the vaccine containing only spike. Substantial breadth of spike-specific CD8+ and CD4+ T cell responses was reported after vaccination. The study was not powered for comparison of responses between vaccine doses or regimens. The authors noted that total T cell responses may have been underestimated by the TCR breadth and depth analyses. Compared with placebo recipients, Ad26.COV2.S recipients showed higher spike-specific TCR breadth (P = 0.0014).

In its sample, this clone was seen a few times. What this receptor recognizes is not known. No much larger clone exists at a distance of one base, and base qualities are not known. V is reduced by 1 base and J by 4 bases, leaving a spacing of 7 bases between them. The cysteine opens and the phenylalanine closes a CDR3 of 13 amino acids. Only the CDR3 DNA stays, 39 bases, in frame from base 1. As encoded in the germline V gene, CDR1 is SGHNT while CDR2 is YENEEA. This material consisted of peripheral blood, taken in a trial of Ad26.COV2.S vaccine versus placebo. Here the chain combines TRBV11-3 and TRBJ2-5, with no D gene named confidently. This sequence was found in a person between 18 and 60 years old who received the Ad26.COV2.S COVID-19 vaccine or a placebo. The DNA sequence is given as TGTGCCAGCAGCTTAGGGTTAAGAGAGACCCAGTACTTC. It is translated as CASSLGLRETQYF.